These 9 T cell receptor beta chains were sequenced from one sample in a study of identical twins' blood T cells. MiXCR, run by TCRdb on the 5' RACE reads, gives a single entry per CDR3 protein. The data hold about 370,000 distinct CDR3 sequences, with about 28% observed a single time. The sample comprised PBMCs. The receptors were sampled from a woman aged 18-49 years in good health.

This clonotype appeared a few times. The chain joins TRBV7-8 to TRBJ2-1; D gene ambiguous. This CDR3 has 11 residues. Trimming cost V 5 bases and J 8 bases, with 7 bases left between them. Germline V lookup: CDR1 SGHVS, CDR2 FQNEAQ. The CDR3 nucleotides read TGTGCCAGCAGCGCCGGCTATGAGCAGTTCTTC. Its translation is CASSAGYEQFF.

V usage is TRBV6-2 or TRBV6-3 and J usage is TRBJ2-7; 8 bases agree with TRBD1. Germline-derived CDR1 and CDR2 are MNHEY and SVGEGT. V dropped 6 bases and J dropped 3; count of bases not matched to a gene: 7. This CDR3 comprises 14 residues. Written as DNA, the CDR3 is TGTGCCAGCAGCTATCCCGGGACAGGCTACGAGCAGTACTTC. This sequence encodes CASSYPGTGYEQYF.

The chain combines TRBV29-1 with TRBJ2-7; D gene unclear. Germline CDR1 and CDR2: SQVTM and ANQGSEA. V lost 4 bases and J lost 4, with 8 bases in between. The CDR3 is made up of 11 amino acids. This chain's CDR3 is CSVGGSYEQYF. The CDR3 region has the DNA TGCAGCGTTGGGGGATCGTACGAGCAGTACTTC.

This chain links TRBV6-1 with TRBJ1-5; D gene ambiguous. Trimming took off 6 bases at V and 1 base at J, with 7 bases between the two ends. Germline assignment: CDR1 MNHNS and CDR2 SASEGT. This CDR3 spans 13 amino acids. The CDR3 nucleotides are TGTGCCAGCAGATTAGACAGCAATCAGCCCCAGCATTTT. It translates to CASRLDSNQPQHF.

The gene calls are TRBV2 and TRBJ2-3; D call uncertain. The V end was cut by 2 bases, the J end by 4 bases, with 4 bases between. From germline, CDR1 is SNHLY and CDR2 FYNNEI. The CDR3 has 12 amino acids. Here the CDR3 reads CASSEIPDTQYF. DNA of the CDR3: TGTGCCAGCAGTGAAATCCCAGATACGCAGTATTTT.

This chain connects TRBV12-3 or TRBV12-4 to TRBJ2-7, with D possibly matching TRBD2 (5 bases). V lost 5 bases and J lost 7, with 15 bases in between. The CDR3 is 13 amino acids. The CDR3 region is CASSGFGREEQYF. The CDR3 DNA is TGTGCCAGCAGTGGATTCGGACGGGAAGAGCAGTACTTC.

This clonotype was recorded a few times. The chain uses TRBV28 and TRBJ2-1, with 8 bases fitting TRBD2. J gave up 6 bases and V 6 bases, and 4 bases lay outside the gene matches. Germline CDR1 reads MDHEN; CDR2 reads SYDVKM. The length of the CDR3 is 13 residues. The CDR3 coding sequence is TGTGCCAGCAGGTCCGGGACTAGCAATGAGCAGTTCTTC. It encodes CASRSGTSNEQFF.

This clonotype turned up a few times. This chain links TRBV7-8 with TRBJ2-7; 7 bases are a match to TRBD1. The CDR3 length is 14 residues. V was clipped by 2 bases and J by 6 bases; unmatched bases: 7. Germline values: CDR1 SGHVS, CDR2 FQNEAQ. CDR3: CASSLWEGGAEQYF. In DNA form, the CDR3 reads TGTGCCAGCAGCTTATGGGAAGGGGGCGCCGAGCAGTACTTC. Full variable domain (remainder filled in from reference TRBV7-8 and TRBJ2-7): GAGVSQSPRYKVAKRGQDVALRCDPISGHVSLFWYQQALGQGPEFLTYFQNEAQLDKSGLPSDRFFAERPEGSVSTLKIQRTQQEDSAVYLCASSLWEGGAEQYFGPGTRLTVT.

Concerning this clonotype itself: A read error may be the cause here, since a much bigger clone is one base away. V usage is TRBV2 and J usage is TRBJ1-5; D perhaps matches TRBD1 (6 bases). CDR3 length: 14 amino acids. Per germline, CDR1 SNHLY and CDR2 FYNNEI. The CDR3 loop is CVSSHRADNQPQHF. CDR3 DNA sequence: TGTGTCAGCAGTCACAGGGCAGACAATCAGCCCCAGCATTTT. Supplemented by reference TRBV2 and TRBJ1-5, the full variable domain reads EPEVTQTPSHQVTQMGQEVILRCVPISNHLYFYWYRQILGQKVEFLVSFYNNEISEKSEIFDDQFSVERPDGSNFTLKIRSTKLEDSAMYFCVSSHRADNQPQHFGDGTRLSIL.